This is a list of T cell receptor beta chains from one sample in a study of blood T cell repertoires in COVID-19. The protocol was immunoSEQ multiplex PCR, while the TCRdb copy is restricted to in-frame clones and leaves out a portion. The sample shows approximately 250,000 clones, around 88% of them seen only once. The sequenced sample was peripheral blood. The receptor source for this set is a young man with active or convalescent COVID-19. Both conserved end residues are part of each CDR3. D genes are given only for firm matches. Rows give clone size only sometimes, using once, few, many, or a class for an expanded clone.

CDR3 length: 17
J gene: TRBJ2-2
D gene: -
V gene: TRBV7-2
clone size: -
CDR3 protein: CASSFNLGFKVTGELFF
CDR3 DNA: TGTGCCAGCAGTTTCAACCTAGGTTTTAAGGTCACCGGGGAGCTGTTTTTT

CDR3 length: 15
J gene: TRBJ1-1
D gene: TRBD1
V gene: TRBV7-9
clone size: -
CDR3 protein: CASSLSSSAGGEAFF
CDR3 DNA: TGTGCCAGCAGCTTAAGCTCCTCCGCAGGGGGTGAAGCTTTCTTT

CDR3 length: 15
J gene: TRBJ1-2
D gene: TRBD1
V gene: TRBV5-5
clone size: -
CDR3 protein: CASSSGQGVSYGYTF
CDR3 DNA: TGTGCCAGCAGCTCCGGACAGGGGGTGAGCTATGGCTACACCTTC

CDR3 length: 15
J gene: TRBJ2-1
D gene: TRBD2
V gene: TRBV19
clone size: -
CDR3 protein: CASSTTSGVYNEQFF
CDR3 DNA: TGTGCCAGTAGTACTACTAGCGGAGTTTACAATGAGCAGTTCTTC

CDR3 length: 15
J gene: TRBJ1-6
D gene: TRBD1
V gene: TRBV15
clone size: once
CDR3 protein: CATSRGTGQNSPLHF
CDR3 DNA: TGTGCCACCAGCAGGGGGACAGGGCAAAATTCACCCCTCCACTTT

CDR3 length: 14
J gene: TRBJ1-4
D gene: TRBD1
V gene: TRBV29-1
clone size: -
CDR3 protein: CSVAGTGNEEKLFF
CDR3 DNA: TGCAGCGTTGCCGGGACAGGGAACGAAGAAAAACTGTTTTTT

CDR3 length: 15
J gene: TRBJ2-7
D gene: -
V gene: TRBV6-6
clone size: -
CDR3 protein: CASSKGTLISYEQYF
CDR3 DNA: TGTGCCAGCAGCAAAGGGACTCTGATCTCCTACGAGCAGTACTTC

CDR3 length: 15
J gene: TRBJ2-1
D gene: TRBD2
V gene: TRBV9
clone size: -
CDR3 protein: CASSPQSGGDNEQFF
CDR3 DNA: TGTGCCAGCAGCCCTCAGAGCGGGGGGGACAATGAGCAGTTCTTC

CDR3 length: 14
J gene: TRBJ1-2
D gene: TRBD1
V gene: TRBV6-4
clone size: few
CDR3 protein: CASRADRAPYGYTF
CDR3 DNA: TGTGCCAGCAGAGCGGACAGGGCCCCTTATGGCTACACCTTC

CDR3 length: 16
J gene: TRBJ1-6
D gene: -
V gene: TRBV27
clone size: few
CDR3 protein: CASSFTVAGSNSPLHF
CDR3 DNA: TGTGCCAGCAGTTTTACGGTGGCAGGTTCTAATTCACCCCTCCACTTT

CDR3 length: 14
J gene: TRBJ2-3
D gene: TRBD2
V gene: TRBV3-1/TRBV3-2
clone size: -
CDR3 protein: CASSQKRGTDTQYF
CDR3 DNA: TGTGCCAGCAGCCAAAAGCGGGGAACAGATACGCAGTATTTT

CDR3 length: 15
J gene: TRBJ2-1
D gene: TRBD1
V gene: TRBV5-4
clone size: -
CDR3 protein: CASSLGTGAINEQFF
CDR3 DNA: TGTGCCAGCAGCTTGGGGACAGGGGCGATCAATGAGCAGTTCTTC

CDR3 length: 13
J gene: TRBJ2-7
D gene: -
V gene: TRBV6-2/TRBV6-3
clone size: few
CDR3 protein: CASSYDRSYEQYF
CDR3 DNA: TGTGCCAGCAGTTACGACAGGAGCTACGAGCAGTACTTC

CDR3 length: 15
J gene: TRBJ2-5
D gene: TRBD1
V gene: TRBV9
clone size: -
CDR3 protein: CASSETTGLGETQYF
CDR3 DNA: TGTGCCAGCAGCGAGACGACAGGGTTGGGGGAGACCCAGTACTTC

CDR3 length: 16
J gene: TRBJ2-7
D gene: TRBD2
V gene: TRBV10-3
clone size: -
CDR3 protein: CAISALISGDTYEQYF
CDR3 DNA: TGTGCCATCAGTGCGCTGATTAGCGGGGATACCTACGAGCAGTACTTC

CDR3 length: 15
J gene: TRBJ2-2
D gene: -
V gene: TRBV7-3
clone size: -
CDR3 protein: CASSSSSEGTGELFF
CDR3 DNA: TGTGCCAGCAGCTCCTCTAGCGAAGGCACCGGGGAGCTGTTTTTT

CDR3 length: 14
J gene: TRBJ2-7
D gene: TRBD1
V gene: TRBV7-8
clone size: -
CDR3 protein: CASSLYGQGFEQYF
CDR3 DNA: TGTGCCAGCAGCTTATACGGACAGGGTTTCGAGCAGTACTTC

CDR3 length: 14
J gene: TRBJ1-1
D gene: TRBD1
V gene: TRBV2
clone size: -
CDR3 protein: CASSITGGMTEAFF
CDR3 DNA: TGTGCCAGCAGCATTACAGGGGGCATGACTGAAGCTTTCTTT

CDR3 length: 14
J gene: TRBJ1-2
D gene: -
V gene: TRBV13
clone size: few
CDR3 protein: CASSLIHEIYGYTF
CDR3 DNA: TGTGCCAGCAGCTTGATCCACGAGATCTATGGCTACACCTTC

CDR3 length: 16
J gene: TRBJ1-1
D gene: TRBD1
V gene: TRBV11-2
clone size: -
CDR3 protein: CASSLVFGQGATEAFF
CDR3 DNA: TGTGCCAGCAGCTTAGTTTTTGGGCAGGGGGCCACTGAAGCTTTCTTT

CDR3 length: 14
J gene: TRBJ2-7
D gene: -
V gene: TRBV5-5
clone size: -
CDR3 protein: CASSYTGHLDEQYF
CDR3 DNA: TGTGCCAGCAGCTACACAGGGCATCTCGACGAGCAGTACTTC

CDR3 length: 11
J gene: TRBJ2-1
D gene: -
V gene: TRBV20-1
clone size: -
CDR3 protein: CSATLGNEQFF
CDR3 DNA: TGCAGTGCCACCCTAGGAAATGAGCAGTTCTTC

CDR3 length: 16
J gene: TRBJ2-1
D gene: TRBD1
V gene: TRBV6-1
clone size: -
CDR3 protein: CASSEGGQGAGNEQFF
CDR3 DNA: TGTGCCAGCAGTGAGGGGGGACAGGGAGCGGGCAATGAGCAGTTCTTC

CDR3 length: 15
J gene: TRBJ2-5
D gene: -
V gene: TRBV7-8
clone size: once
CDR3 protein: CASSAKRLGIETQYF
CDR3 DNA: TGTGCCAGCAGCGCGAAACGACTAGGGATCGAGACCCAGTACTTC

CDR3 length: 14
J gene: TRBJ2-3
D gene: TRBD2
V gene: TRBV9
clone size: -
CDR3 protein: CASSLLGGGDTQYF
CDR3 DNA: TGTGCCAGCAGCCTATTAGGCGGGGGAGATACGCAGTATTTT

CDR3 length: 14
J gene: TRBJ1-1
D gene: -
V gene: TRBV5-8
clone size: -
CDR3 protein: CASSFTGSGRQAFF
CDR3 DNA: TGTGCCAGCAGCTTTACAGGTAGCGGACGGCAAGCTTTCTTT

CDR3 length: 13
J gene: TRBJ2-1
D gene: -
V gene: TRBV7-8
clone size: -
CDR3 protein: CASSLASFGEQFF
CDR3 DNA: TGTGCCAGCAGCTTAGCCTCGTTCGGGGAGCAGTTCTTC

CDR3 length: 13
J gene: TRBJ1-1
D gene: -
V gene: TRBV4-1
clone size: -
CDR3 protein: CASSQGFNTEAFF
CDR3 DNA: TGCGCCAGCAGCCAAGGGTTCAACACGGAAGCTTTCTTT

CDR3 length: 17
J gene: TRBJ2-3
D gene: TRBD2
V gene: TRBV6-1
clone size: -
CDR3 protein: CASSEEGLAGLTDTQYF
CDR3 DNA: TGTGCCAGCAGTGAAGAGGGACTAGCGGGCCTCACAGATACGCAGTATTTT

CDR3 length: 17
J gene: TRBJ2-7
D gene: TRBD2
V gene: TRBV10-2
clone size: -
CDR3 protein: CASSGTGLAGGSYEQYF
CDR3 DNA: TGCGCCAGCAGTGGGACGGGACTAGCGGGGGGATCCTACGAGCAGTACTTC

CDR3 length: 12
J gene: TRBJ1-1
D gene: TRBD1
V gene: TRBV9
clone size: -
CDR3 protein: CASSTQGAEAFF
CDR3 DNA: TGTGCCAGCAGCACACAGGGGGCTGAAGCTTTCTTT

CDR3 length: 14
J gene: TRBJ1-1
D gene: -
V gene: TRBV27
clone size: -
CDR3 protein: CASSFSGSNTEAFF
CDR3 DNA: TGTGCCAGCAGTTTTTCGGGGAGTAACACTGAAGCTTTCTTT

CDR3 length: 15
J gene: TRBJ2-1
D gene: TRBD1
V gene: TRBV5-5
clone size: -
CDR3 protein: CASSTGPHQGDEQFF
CDR3 DNA: TGTGCCAGCAGCACCGGGCCCCACCAGGGGGATGAGCAGTTCTTC

CDR3 length: 15
J gene: TRBJ1-5
D gene: -
V gene: TRBV5-6
clone size: -
CDR3 protein: CASSLYRGMSQPQHF
CDR3 DNA: TGTGCCAGCAGCTTGTATCGGGGGATGAGTCAGCCCCAGCATTTT

CDR3 length: 14
J gene: TRBJ1-4
D gene: TRBD1
V gene: TRBV2
clone size: -
CDR3 protein: CASRGDRDNEKLFF
CDR3 DNA: TGTGCCAGCAGGGGGGACAGGGATAATGAAAAACTGTTTTTT

CDR3 length: 15
J gene: TRBJ2-3
D gene: TRBD2
V gene: TRBV4-1
clone size: -
CDR3 protein: CASSLTSGAPDTQYF
CDR3 DNA: TGCGCCAGCAGCCTGACTAGCGGGGCCCCAGATACGCAGTATTTT

CDR3 length: 15
J gene: TRBJ1-4
D gene: -
V gene: TRBV5-1
clone size: -
CDR3 protein: CASSLDRQINEKLFF
CDR3 DNA: TGCGCCAGCAGCTTAGACAGGCAGATTAATGAAAAACTGTTTTTT

CDR3 length: 12
J gene: TRBJ1-1
D gene: -
V gene: TRBV2
clone size: -
CDR3 protein: CAMRGGYTEAFF
CDR3 DNA: TGTGCCATGAGGGGGGGATACACTGAAGCTTTCTTT

CDR3 length: 16
J gene: TRBJ2-1
D gene: TRBD2
V gene: TRBV6-5
clone size: -
CDR3 protein: CASSYSSSGGDNEQFF
CDR3 DNA: TGTGCCAGCAGTTACTCGAGCAGCGGGGGGGACAATGAGCAGTTCTTC

CDR3 length: 19
J gene: TRBJ2-6
D gene: TRBD1
V gene: TRBV6-1
clone size: -
CDR3 protein: CASSELTGVLFSGANVLTF
CDR3 DNA: TGTGCCAGCAGTGAACTGACAGGGGTTCTTTTCTCTGGGGCCAACGTCCTGACTTTC

CDR3 length: 16
J gene: TRBJ1-2
D gene: TRBD1
V gene: TRBV5-7
clone size: once
CDR3 protein: CASSSNRDRETGGYTF
CDR3 DNA: TGTGCCAGCAGCTCCAATCGGGACAGGGAGACGGGGGGCTACACCTTC

CDR3 length: 14
J gene: TRBJ2-5
D gene: -
V gene: TRBV27
clone size: -
CDR3 protein: CASSPRDNQETQYF
CDR3 DNA: TGTGCCAGCAGTCCCCGGGACAACCAAGAGACCCAGTACTTC

CDR3 length: 14
J gene: TRBJ2-1
D gene: TRBD2
V gene: TRBV7-3
clone size: once
CDR3 protein: CASGRGGSYNEQFF
CDR3 DNA: TGTGCCAGCGGACGGGGGGGATCTTACAATGAGCAGTTCTTC

CDR3 length: 17
J gene: TRBJ1-2
D gene: -
V gene: TRBV6-1
clone size: -
CDR3 protein: CASSENTLQDGLLSYTF
CDR3 DNA: TGTGCCAGCAGTGAGAATACTTTACAGGACGGTTTATTGAGCTACACCTTC

CDR3 length: 12
J gene: TRBJ1-1
D gene: -
V gene: TRBV29-1
clone size: few
CDR3 protein: CSVLQGFQEAFF
CDR3 DNA: TGCAGCGTCCTACAGGGCTTTCAAGAAGCTTTCTTT

CDR3 length: 13
J gene: TRBJ1-5
D gene: -
V gene: TRBV2
clone size: once
CDR3 protein: CASSDRVDQPQHF
CDR3 DNA: TGTGCCAGCAGTGATCGGGTAGATCAGCCCCAGCATTTT